This entry is about one T cell receptor (beta chain). Its cognate antigen is unknown. The data originate from a study of CXCR3-negative and CXCR3-positive naive CD8 T cells. This CDR3 region has 15 residues. Germline assignment: CDR1 LNHNV and CDR2 YYDKDF (reference sequence). General study results and limits: Against CXCR3-negative naive cells, CXCR3-positive naive cells showed more hydrophobic TRB CDR3s.

TRB cDNA was prepared as libraries by UMI-labeled 5' RACE. Reprocessing the 5' RACE reads, TCRdb reports a single entry for every CDR3 protein and omits DNA. In total, the table holds about 98,000 distinct CDR3 sequences. The source is a human donor in good health. Some clones in this sample may be carry-over from other donors' samples. The sample taken for sequencing was naive CXCR3+ CD8+ T cells from blood. The subset denotes: CD45RO-CCR7+CD27+CD95- naive CD8+ T cells expressing CXCR3 (TNR3+). The chain has TRBV15 and TRBJ1-2. CDR3 sequence: CATSTSRDLPSLYTF.